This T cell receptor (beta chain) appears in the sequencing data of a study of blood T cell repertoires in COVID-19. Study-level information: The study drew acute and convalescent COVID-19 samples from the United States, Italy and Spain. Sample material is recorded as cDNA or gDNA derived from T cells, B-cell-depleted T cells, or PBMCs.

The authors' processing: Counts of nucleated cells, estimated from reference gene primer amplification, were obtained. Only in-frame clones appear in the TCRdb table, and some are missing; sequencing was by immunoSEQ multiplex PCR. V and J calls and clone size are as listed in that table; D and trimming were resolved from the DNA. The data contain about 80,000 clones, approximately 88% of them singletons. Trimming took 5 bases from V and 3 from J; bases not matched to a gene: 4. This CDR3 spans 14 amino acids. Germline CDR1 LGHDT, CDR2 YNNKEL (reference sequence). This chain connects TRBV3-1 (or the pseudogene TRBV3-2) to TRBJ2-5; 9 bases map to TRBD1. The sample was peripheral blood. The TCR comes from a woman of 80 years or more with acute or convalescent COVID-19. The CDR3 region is CASSVGTGKETQYF. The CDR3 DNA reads TGTGCCAGCAGCGTAGGGACAGGGAAAGAGACCCAGTACTTC.